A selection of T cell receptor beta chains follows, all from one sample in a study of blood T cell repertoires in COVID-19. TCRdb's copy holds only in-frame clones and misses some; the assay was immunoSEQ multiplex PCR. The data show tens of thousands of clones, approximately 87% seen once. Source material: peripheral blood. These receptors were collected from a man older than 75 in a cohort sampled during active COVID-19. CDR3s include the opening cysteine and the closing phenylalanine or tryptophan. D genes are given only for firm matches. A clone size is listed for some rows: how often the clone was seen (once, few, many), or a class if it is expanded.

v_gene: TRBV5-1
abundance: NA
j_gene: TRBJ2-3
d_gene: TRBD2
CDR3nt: TGCGCCAGCAGCTTGAAAGCGGGGGGGAGCACAGATACGCAGTATTTT
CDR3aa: CASSLKAGGSTDTQYF

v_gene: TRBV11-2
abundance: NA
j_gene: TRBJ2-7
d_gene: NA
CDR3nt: TGTGCCAGCAGCTCCCAACCGGGGGGCCAGTACTTC
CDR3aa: CASSSQPGGQYF

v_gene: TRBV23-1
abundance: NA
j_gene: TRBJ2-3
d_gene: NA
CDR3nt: TGCGCCAGCAGTCAATCGGGGGGAGGAGGAGATACGCAGTATTTT
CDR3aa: CASSQSGGGGDTQYF

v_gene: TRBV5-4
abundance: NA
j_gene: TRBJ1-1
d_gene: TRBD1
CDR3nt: TGTGCCAGCAGCCCCCCCAGGGACAGGGGACCAAACACTGAAGCTTTCTTT
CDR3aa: CASSPPRDRGPNTEAFF

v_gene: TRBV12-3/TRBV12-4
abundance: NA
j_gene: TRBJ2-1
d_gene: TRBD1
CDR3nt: TGTGCCAGCAGCTTCACAGGGGACAATGAGCAGTTCTTC
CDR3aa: CASSFTGDNEQFF

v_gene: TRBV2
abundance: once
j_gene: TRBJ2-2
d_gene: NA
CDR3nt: TGTGCCAGCAGTGAATTCTTCACCGGGGAGCTGTTTTTT
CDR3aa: CASSEFFTGELFF

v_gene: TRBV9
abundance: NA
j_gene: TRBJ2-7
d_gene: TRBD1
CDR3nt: TGTGCCAGCAGCGCCAACTCGGGACAGGGGTACGAGCAGTACTTC
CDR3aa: CASSANSGQGYEQYF

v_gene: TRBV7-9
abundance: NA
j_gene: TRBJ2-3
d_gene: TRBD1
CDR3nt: TGTGCCAGCAGCCGAGGACAGGGTTCCACAGATACGCAGTATTTT
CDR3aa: CASSRGQGSTDTQYF

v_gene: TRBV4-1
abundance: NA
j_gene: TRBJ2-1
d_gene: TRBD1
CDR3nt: TGCGCCAGCAGCCAAGGGGTTGACAGGGGCAATGAGCAGTTCTTC
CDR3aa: CASSQGVDRGNEQFF

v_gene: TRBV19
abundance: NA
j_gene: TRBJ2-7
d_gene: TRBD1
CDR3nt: TGTGCCAGTAGCCATGGTGGGACAGGGGGCCCCTACGAGCAGTACTTC
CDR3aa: CASSHGGTGGPYEQYF

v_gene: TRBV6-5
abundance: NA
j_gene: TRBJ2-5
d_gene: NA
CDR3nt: TGTGCCAGCAGCCTAAGGCCCGGGCAAGAGACCCAGTACTTC
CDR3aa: CASSLRPGQETQYF

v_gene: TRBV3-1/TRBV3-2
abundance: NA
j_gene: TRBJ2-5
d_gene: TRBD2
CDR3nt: TGTGCCAGCAGCCCCAGCCAGCTAGCGGGAGCTCAAGAGACCCAGTACTTC
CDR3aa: CASSPSQLAGAQETQYF

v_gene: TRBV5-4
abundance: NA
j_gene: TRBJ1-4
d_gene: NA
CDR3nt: TGTGCCAGCAGCTTGGGTGCGGCGGGTAATGAAAAACTGTTTTTT
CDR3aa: CASSLGAAGNEKLFF

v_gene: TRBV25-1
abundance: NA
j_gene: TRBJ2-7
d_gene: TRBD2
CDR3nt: TGTGCCAGCAGTGGGCTAGCGGGGGGCCCGAACTCCTACGAGCAGTACTTC
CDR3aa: CASSGLAGGPNSYEQYF

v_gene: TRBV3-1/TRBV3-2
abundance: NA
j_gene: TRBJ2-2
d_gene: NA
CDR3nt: TGTGCCAGCAGCCAAGGAGAGAAGAACACCGGGGAGCTGTTTTTT
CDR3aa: CASSQGEKNTGELFF

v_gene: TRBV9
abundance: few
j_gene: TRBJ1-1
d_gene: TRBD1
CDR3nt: TGTGCCAGCAGTAGACAGGGTGGGGGGATGAACACTGAAGCTTTCTTT
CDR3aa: CASSRQGGGMNTEAFF

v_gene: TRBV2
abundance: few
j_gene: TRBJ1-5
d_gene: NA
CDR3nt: TGTGCCAGCAGCTCCCACAGGGATCAGCCCCAGCATTTT
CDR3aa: CASSSHRDQPQHF

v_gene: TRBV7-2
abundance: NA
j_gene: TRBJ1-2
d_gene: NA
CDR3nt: TGTGCCAGCAGCTTAATGGACCCGGGGACTACTGGCTACACCTTC
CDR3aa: CASSLMDPGTTGYTF

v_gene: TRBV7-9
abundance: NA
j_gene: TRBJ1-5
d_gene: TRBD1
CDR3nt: TGTGCCAGCAGCTTATGGGACAGAAATCAGCCCCAGCATTTT
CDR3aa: CASSLWDRNQPQHF

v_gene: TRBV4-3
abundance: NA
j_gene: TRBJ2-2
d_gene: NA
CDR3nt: TGCGCCAGCAGCCGAAACGGACACAACACCGGGGAGCTGTTTTTT
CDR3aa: CASSRNGHNTGELFF

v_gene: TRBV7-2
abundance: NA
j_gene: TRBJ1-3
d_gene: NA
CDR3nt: TGTGCCAGCAGCTTAGACAGTCCCTCTACTGGAAACACCATATATTTT
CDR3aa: CASSLDSPSTGNTIYF

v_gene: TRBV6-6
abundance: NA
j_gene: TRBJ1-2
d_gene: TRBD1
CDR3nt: TGTGCCAGCAGCAAGGGACAGGGGAACTATGGCTACACCTTC
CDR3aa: CASSKGQGNYGYTF

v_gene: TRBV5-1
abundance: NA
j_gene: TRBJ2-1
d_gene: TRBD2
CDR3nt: TGCGCCAGCAGCTCTTGGACTAGCGGGGGGATCAACAATGAGCAGTTCTTC
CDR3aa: CASSSWTSGGINNEQFF

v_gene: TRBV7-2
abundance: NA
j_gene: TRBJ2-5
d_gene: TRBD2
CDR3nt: TGTGCCAGCAGCCTGGGAGGCAGGGAGGGGGAGACCCAGTACTTC
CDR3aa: CASSLGGREGETQYF

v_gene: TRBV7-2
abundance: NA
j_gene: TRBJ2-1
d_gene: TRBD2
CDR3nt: TGTGCCAGCAGCTTGAGCGGGGGGGGATACAATGAGCAGTTCTTC
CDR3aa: CASSLSGGGYNEQFF

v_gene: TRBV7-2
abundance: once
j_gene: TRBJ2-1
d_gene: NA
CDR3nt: TGTGCCAGCAGCTTCTGGGGAGGACCCAATGAGCAGTTCTTC
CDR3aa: CASSFWGGPNEQFF

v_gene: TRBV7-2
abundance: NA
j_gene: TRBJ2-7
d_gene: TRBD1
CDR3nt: TGTGCCAGCAGCTTCCGGGACAGAGCCTACGAGCAGTACTTC
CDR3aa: CASSFRDRAYEQYF

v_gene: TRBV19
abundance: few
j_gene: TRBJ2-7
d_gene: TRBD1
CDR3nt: TGTGCCAGTAGTATAGATGACAGACAGGGCTACGAGCAGTACTTC
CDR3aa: CASSIDDRQGYEQYF

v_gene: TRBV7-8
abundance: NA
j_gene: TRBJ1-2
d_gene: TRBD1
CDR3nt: TGTGCCAGCAGCTCGCCAACAGGGGATCCCGACTATGGCTACACCTTC
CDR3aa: CASSSPTGDPDYGYTF

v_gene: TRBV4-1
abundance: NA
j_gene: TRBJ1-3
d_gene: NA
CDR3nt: TGCGCCAGCAGCCTTGGGGGCCGTGGAAACACCATATATTTT
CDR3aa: CASSLGGRGNTIYF

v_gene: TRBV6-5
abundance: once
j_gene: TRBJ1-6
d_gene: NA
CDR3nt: TGTGCCATCTCCCCCACCCAAGCAGGCACCCTCCACTTT
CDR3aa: CAISPTQAGTLHF

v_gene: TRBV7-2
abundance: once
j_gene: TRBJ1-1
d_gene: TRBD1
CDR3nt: TGTGCCAGCAGCAAGGGACAGGGGGTGATTTTTGGCACTGAAGCTTTCTTT
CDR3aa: CASSKGQGVIFGTEAFF

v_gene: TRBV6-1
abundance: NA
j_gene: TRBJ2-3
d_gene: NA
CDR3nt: TGTGCCAGCAGTGATCCAGGGGCTTCTACAGATACGCAGTATTTT
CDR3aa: CASSDPGASTDTQYF

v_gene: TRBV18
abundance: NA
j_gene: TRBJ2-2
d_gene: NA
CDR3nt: TGTGCCAGCTCACCCCTGGCAGCCGGGGAGCTGTTTTTT
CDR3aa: CASSPLAAGELFF

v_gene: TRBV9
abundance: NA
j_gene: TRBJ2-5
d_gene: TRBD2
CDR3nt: TGTGCCAGCAGCTCCCCCCTGGGGGGGGAGACCCAGTACTTC
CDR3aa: CASSSPLGGETQYF

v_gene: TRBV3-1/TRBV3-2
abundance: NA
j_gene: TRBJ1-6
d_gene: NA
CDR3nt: TGTGCCAGCAGCCTACAGGGAAGCTCTAATAATTCACCCCTCCACTTT
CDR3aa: CASSLQGSSNNSPLHF

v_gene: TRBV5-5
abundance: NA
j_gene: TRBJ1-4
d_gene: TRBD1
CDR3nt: TGTGCCAGCAGCTTCCCCGGGACAGATGAAAAACTGTTTTTT
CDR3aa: CASSFPGTDEKLFF

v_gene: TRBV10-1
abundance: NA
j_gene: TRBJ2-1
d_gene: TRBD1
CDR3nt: TGCGCCAGTCCGGTCGGGACAGGCTTTGAGCAGTTCTTC
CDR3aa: CASPVGTGFEQFF

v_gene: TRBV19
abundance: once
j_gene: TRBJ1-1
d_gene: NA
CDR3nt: TGTGCCAGTAGCCCTCGACAGTCCACTGAAGCTTTCTTT
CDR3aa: CASSPRQSTEAFF